This TCR beta chain was recorded in a study of CD8+ T cells in alopecia areata (dated by TCRdb to the late 2010s). Context from the whole study: Skin from C3H/HeJ donors with spontaneous alopecia (6-12 months old) was grafted onto female C3H/HeJ recipients aged roughly 6-10 weeks. Human TCRbeta sequencing covered scalp tissue and sorted CD4+ and CD8+ peripheral blood T cells from patchy and totalis/universalis alopecia areata patients and healthy controls. immunoSEQ multiplex PCR using 35 Vbeta forward primers and 13 Jbeta reverse primers was used to amplify TCRbeta CDR3 regions. Scalp clonality was compared among normal scalp (n=4), patchy alopecia areata scalp (n=8), and alopecia totalis/universalis scalp (n=8). The study used high-throughput TCRbeta sequencing to examine T cell clonal expansion in alopecia areata, in both the C3H/HeJ mouse model and human patients. RNA was obtained with the PAXgene miRNA kit for fixed scalp, the miRNeasy kit for PBMCs, and the RNeasy kit for mouse skin.

Overall study results and their limits: Shared TCR sequences between patients were less evident than in mice, which may be partly attributable to HLA diversity in the patient population. Compared with normal scalp, lesional scalp had higher clonality and more expanded CD8+ clones, particularly in alopecia totalis/universalis, a pattern that suggests antigenic drive. Resident alphabeta T cells in normal human skin are also sequenced, complicating scalp TCR repertoire analysis, unlike mouse skin dominated by gammadelta T cells.

CDR1 and CDR2 were assigned from the germline V gene as NSHNY and SYGAGN. V is cut by 2 bases and J by 3 bases, and the space between the germline ends is 6 bases. CDR3 length: 13 amino acids, cysteine to phenylalanine. Of the CDR3's DNA, 27 bases were read; they are in frame from base 1. Library generation was performed with the immunoSEQ multiplex PCR assay. To provide template for TCR sequencing, every sample had RNA extracted and reverse transcribed into cDNA. First-strand cDNA was synthesized with SuperScript III using a 2:1 mix of oligo-dT and random hexamers. Amplification bias was assessed with a synthetic immune receptor repertoire, and residual bias was removed computationally. Libraries were sequenced on Illumina HiSeq using 60 bp reads that covered the CDR3 and were read from J toward V. In the original analysis: Raw reads were preprocessed to remove errors, and CDR3 was defined according to IMGT conventions as the region from the conserved cysteine to phenylalanine. Clonality was computed as 1 minus the Shannon entropy, with the entropy normalized by log2 of the number of productive unique TCRs. Whether each scalp clone was CD4 or CD8 was inferred by checking scalp TCRbeta sequences against the CD4 and CD8 repertoires from sorted blood. TCRdb's version of the immuneACCESS table is confined to in-frame rearrangements and falls short of the full clone set. An unresolved V gene accounts for under half of the shortfall where checked; the remainder is of unknown origin. Clone size and the V and J calls come from that table; the DNA yielded D and trimming. The table shows 250,000 or so clones here, with no singletons. The leading ten clones occupy more than 1% of the sample.

Of note for this clone: The clone's antigen remains unknown. In this entry, gene names and germline sequences are mouse ones. The read ends 4 residues early relative to the CDR3; the germline J gene fills the gap.

Pooled mouse cutaneous lymph node cells were stained for CD4, CD8alpha, NKG2D, NKG2ACE and other markers, then sorted on a BD Influx. This receptor chain uses TRBV13-1 and TRBJ2-1; the D gene assignment is ambiguous. The source of this sequence is a C3H/HeJ mouse with alopecia areata. With respect to MHC, this strain carries the haplotype H2-k. Sequencing input: CD4+ T cells sorted from a lymph node. The CDR3: CASSEQSYAEQFF. The part of the CDR3 DNA that was read is TGTGCCAGCAGTGAGCAGAGCTATGCT.